The 17 T cell receptor beta chains below come from one sample, sequenced in a study of T cells after yellow fever vaccination. TCRdb re-called the 5' RACE reads through MiXCR, storing one row per CDR3 protein. The table has around 360,000 distinct CDR3 sequences, about 9.9% seen once; the top ten hold roughly 18%. Specimen: PBMCs, collected on the day of the first yellow fever vaccination. The receptors were sampled from a man aged 18 to 35 who received the YFV17D yellow fever vaccine.

The chain employs TRBV6-1 and TRBJ1-1, with 10 bases fitting TRBD1. The germline V gene has CDR1 MNHNS and CDR2 SASEGT. J gave up 4 bases and V 6 bases, and 8 bases lay outside the gene matches. There are 15 residues in the CDR3. CDR3 in amino acids: CASRETGGAITEAFF. CDR3 DNA: TGTGCCAGCAGGGAGACAGGGGGCGCGATCACTGAAGCTTTCTTT.

This clonotype has more than one count but fewer than ten. The J gene is TRBJ2-1, the V gene TRBV3-1, with a tentative D call TRBD2 (5 bases). V lost 4 bases, J lost 4 bases, and 11 bases lay in between. This CDR3 has 14 amino acids. In germline, CDR1 is LGHDT, CDR2 YNNKEL (reference sequence). Here the CDR3 reads CASSRGWGYNEQFF. CDR3 bases: TGTGCCAGCAGCCGCGGGTGGGGTTACAATGAGCAGTTCTTC.

V is TRBV20-1 and J is TRBJ2-3, with 7 bases aligning to TRBD2. The germline gives CDR1 DFQATT, CDR2 SNEGSKA (reference sequence). V shed 4 bases and J 6 bases; nucleotides not matched to a gene: 10. This CDR3 has 14 amino acids. As DNA, the CDR3 is TGCAGTGCTACCCTAGGGAGGGCCCGCGATACGCAGTATTTT. The encoded protein is CSATLGRARDTQYF.

This chain joins TRBV24-1 and TRBJ2-5, with D maybe TRBD2 (7 bases). The CDR3 is 15 residues long. Trimming stripped 1 base from V and 5 bases from J, with 13 bases between. Germline CDR1 KGHDR, CDR2 SFDVKD. The CDR3 loop is CATSDLRGAGETQYF. Here the CDR3 DNA reads TGTGCCACCAGTGATTTACGGGGGGCCGGGGAGACCCAGTACTTC.

This clonotype was found many times. The J gene is TRBJ1-5, the V gene TRBV12-3 or TRBV12-4; a weak D match, TRBD1 (6 bases). The CDR3 is 12 residues long. The V gene lost 8 bases and the J gene lost 8 bases, with 13 bases spanning the gap. The CDR3 nucleotides read TGTGCCAGCCGGCAGGGGCCGGAGCCCCAGCATTTT. Translation: CASRQGPEPQHF.

This clonotype was seen a few times. This chain joins TRBV7-3 and TRBJ2-1; tentative D call: TRBD1 (6 bases). With 8 bases removed from V and 6 bases from J, the gap between germline ends came to 14 bases. This CDR3 is 13 amino acids long. Germline-derived CDR1 and CDR2 are SGHTA and FQGTGA. CDR3: CASATSTGNEQFF. In DNA, the CDR3 is TGTGCCAGCGCCACCTCGACAGGCAATGAGCAGTTCTTC.

The chain joins TRBV11-2 to TRBJ2-3; no clear D. This CDR3 is built from 14 residues. Germline CDR1 is SGHAT and CDR2 is FQNNGV. V was clipped by 5 bases and J by 4 bases, with 13 bases between them. The CDR3 loop reads CASSPRGRPDTQYF. CDR3 nucleotides: TGTGCCAGCAGCCCAAGAGGAAGACCAGATACGCAGTATTTT.

The rearrangement uses TRBV29-1 and TRBJ1-2; the D is unclear. V was cut by 4 bases and J by 5 bases, with 8 bases left in between. Germline V CDR1 and CDR2: SQVTM, ANQGSEA. This CDR3 region has 11 residues. DNA of the CDR3: TGCAGCGTTGCCGCCATGTATGGCTACACCTTC. Its protein product is CSVAAMYGYTF.

On this clonotype: A much larger clone lies one base from this, so it may be a read error. The CDR3 does not close with the conserved phenylalanine or tryptophan, likely indicating a read error. V gene TRBV7-3 combines with J gene TRBJ2-1, with 9 bases lining up with TRBD1. The V segment lost 5 bases and the J segment 5 bases; nucleotides outside the gene matches: 1. Germline V gene data show CDR1 as SGHTA and CDR2 as FQGTGA. CDR3 size: 13 residues. CDR3 in DNA: TGTGCCAGCAGCCGGACAGGGGACAATGAGCAGTTCTAC. Protein sequence: CASSRTGDNEQFY.

The chain recombines TRBV5-6 with TRBJ1-3; D is unresolved. CDR3 length: 12 amino acids. V was clipped by 1 base and J by 6 bases, with 5 bases between them. CDR1 and CDR2 from the germline V gene are SGHDT and YYEEEE. CDR3 protein: CASSLRQNTIYF. The CDR3 nucleotides read TGTGCCAGCAGCTTGAGACAAAACACCATATATTTT.

This clonotype appeared a few times. The chain is built from TRBV20-1 and TRBJ1-1, with D perhaps matching TRBD1 (6 bases). V shed 6 bases and J shed 5 bases, with 13 bases lying between them. The CDR3 consists of 12 residues. Germline CDR1 and CDR2: DFQATT and SNEGSKA (reference sequence). For the CDR3, the DNA is TGCAGTGCAACAGGGTTCGGTACTGAAGCTTTCTTT. As protein: CSATGFGTEAFF.

V gene TRBV19 combines with J gene TRBJ1-5; maybe TRBD1 (5 bases). The CDR3 loop spans 13 amino acids. Between the trimmed V and J ends, which lost 5 bases and 6 bases, there was a span of 11 bases. The germline gives CDR1 LNHDA, CDR2 SQIVND (reference sequence). Written as DNA, the CDR3 is TGTGCCAGTAGTGGCGGGGCGGGTCAGCCCCAGCATTTT. Residues: CASSGGAGQPQHF.

The chain joins TRBV9 to TRBJ1-2; 7 nucleotides match TRBD1. There are 15 residues in the CDR3. The ends lost 8 bases at V and 1 base at J; junction bases unmatched: 11. The V gene's germline CDR1 is SGDLS and CDR2 YYNGEE. CDR3 in amino acids: CASTLAGGSNYGYTF. CDR3 sequence (DNA): TGTGCCAGTACCTTGGCAGGGGGAAGTAACTATGGCTACACCTTC.

The genes are TRBV4-1 and TRBJ1-2; TRBD1 is a possible D gene (5 bases). Germline loops: CDR1 MGHRA, CDR2 YSYEKL. The CDR3 is 12 residues long. V was trimmed by 1 base and J by 14 bases, leaving 14 bases between them. CDR3 loop: CASSQGTKGLTF. The CDR3 bases are TGCGCCAGCAGCCAAGGAACCAAGGGACTGACCTTC.

This clonotype occurred a few times. The rearrangement joins TRBV9 to TRBJ1-1; D perhaps matches TRBD1 (5 bases). The CDR3 has 13 amino acids. The V end lost 3 bases, the J end lost 6 bases, and 12 bases lay between the germline ends. Germline values: CDR1 SGDLS, CDR2 YYNGEE. CDR3 sequence: CASSGGVGAEAFF. The CDR3 nucleotides are TGTGCCAGCAGCGGAGGGGTAGGCGCTGAAGCTTTCTTT. Filled out from reference TRBV9 and TRBJ1-1, the complete variable domain reads DSGVTQTPKHLITATGQRVTLRCSPRSGDLSVYWYQQSLDQGLQFLIQYYNGEERAKGNILERFSAQQFPDLHSELNLSSLELGDSALYFCASSGGVGAEAFFGQGTRLTVV.

This clonotype was seen at least ten times. The chain links TRBV11-2 to TRBJ2-1, with D perhaps matching TRBD2 (6 bases). The germline V gene has CDR1 SGHAT and CDR2 FQNNGV. V lost 5 bases and J 2 bases, leaving 16 bases between the germline ends. The CDR3 spans 16 residues. Here the CDR3 reads CASSPRGAFTYNEQFF. CDR3 sequence (DNA): TGTGCCAGCAGCCCCCGCGGGGCCTTTACCTACAATGAGCAGTTCTTC.

In its sample, this clonotype was seen a few times. This sequence joins TRBV2 and TRBJ2-5; D uncertain. Germline V CDR1 and CDR2: SNHLY, FYNNEI. V lost 4 bases and J 7 bases, leaving 4 bases between the germline ends. This CDR3 has 10 amino acids. CDR3 coding DNA: TGTGCCAGCAGTGGAGGGACCCAGTACTTC. Its translation is CASSGGTQYF.